These 21 T cell receptor beta chains were all obtained from the same sample, sequenced in a study of T-cell reconstitution after alpha-beta-depleted transplantation in children. Researchers prepared the TCRbeta library using unique molecular identifiers, the study reports. TCRdb processed the PCR reads anew with MiXCR; each CDR3 protein has one entry. The table lists 700,000 to 950,000 distinct CDR3 sequences, under 20% of them singletons. The specimen was PBMCs, mostly from graft donor cells, collected 360 days after TCRalphabeta/CD19-depleted stem cell transplant. These receptors came from a male patient aged 10 to 17 who had a stem cell transplant for acute lymphoblastic leukemia, so the T cells may come from the graft donor.

V and J are TRBV28 and TRBJ1-5, with 9 nucleotides matching TRBD1. Trimming at V came to 7 bases and at J to 4 bases, leaving 11 bases not matched to a gene. The germline V gene has CDR1 MDHEN and CDR2 SYDVKM. The CDR3 covers 16 residues. CDR3 residues: CASIEGPGTGNQPQHF. DNA of the CDR3: TGTGCCAGCATAGAGGGTCCCGGGACAGGGAATCAGCCCCAGCATTTT. The entire variable domain, with the rest obtained from reference TRBV28 and TRBJ1-5, is as follows: DVKVTQSSRYLVKRTGEKVFLECVQDMDHENMFWYRQDPGLGLRLIYFSYDVKMKEKGDIPEGYSVSREKKERFSLILESASTNQTSMYLCASIEGPGTGNQPQHFGDGTRLSIL.

This clonotype showed up just a few times. The chain combines TRBV27 with TRBJ1-1; the D is unclear. Trimming cost V 5 bases and J 7 bases, with 14 bases left between them. The germline gives CDR1 MNHEY, CDR2 SMNVEV (reference sequence). The CDR3 is 13 amino acids. CDR3 loop: CASSPRLTIEAFF. CDR3 nucleotide sequence: TGTGCCAGCAGTCCCCGGCTAACCATTGAAGCTTTCTTT.

This clonotype turned up a few times. The chain has TRBV7-8 and TRBJ1-4; D is undetermined. This CDR3 is 15 amino acids long. Germline CDR1 SGHVS, CDR2 FQNEAQ. The germline V and J ends were trimmed by 5 bases and 0 bases, with 10 bases remaining between them. The CDR3 sequence: CASSLYRATNEKLFF. Here the CDR3 DNA reads TGTGCCAGCAGCCTATACCGTGCAACTAATGAAAAACTGTTTTTT.

This clonotype has a handful of counts. The chain is built from TRBV7-9 and TRBJ2-1; the match to TRBD2 covers 10 bases. The CDR3 length is 14 residues. Germline trimming cut 4 bases from V and 5 bases from J; bases unmatched to any gene: 2. Germline CDR1 is SEHNR and CDR2 is FQNEAQ (reference sequence). CDR3 loop: CASSSTSGNNEQFF. As DNA, the CDR3 is TGTGCCAGCAGCTCTACTAGCGGGAACAATGAGCAGTTCTTC.

This clonotype was observed a few times. The chain employs TRBV5-1 and TRBJ2-1, with 8 bases matching TRBD1. Germline V CDR1 and CDR2: SGHRS, YFSETQ. V gave up 2 bases and J gave up 5 bases; unmatched junction bases: 18. The length of the CDR3 is 19 residues. The CDR3: CASSFSRTGLFFVNNEQFF. The CDR3 DNA follows: TGCGCCAGCAGCTTTTCACGGACAGGGCTCTTTTTTGTTAACAATGAGCAGTTCTTC.

This clonotype has ten or more counts. The V and J genes are TRBV12-3 or TRBV12-4 and TRBJ2-3; a weak D match, TRBD1 (5 bases). V lost 5 bases, J lost 5 bases, and 14 bases lay in between. The CDR3 extends over 14 amino acids. The CDR3 DNA reads TGTGCCAGCAGTCTCCAGGGTTGGGGAGATACGCAGTATTTT. This encodes CASSLQGWGDTQYF.

This chain connects TRBV4-1 to TRBJ1-2; perhaps TRBD1 as D (5 bases). With 2 bases removed from V and 5 bases from J, the gap between germline ends came to 18 bases. Germline CDR1 MGHRA, CDR2 YSYEKL. CDR3 size: 16 residues. The CDR3 spells CASSQRRPGSMYGYTF. The CDR3 region has the DNA TGCGCCAGCAGCCAAAGGCGGCCAGGGTCCATGTATGGCTACACCTTC.

The chain has TRBV4-1 and TRBJ2-3, with D unresolved. Trimming took 1 base from V and 0 from J, leaving 8 bases between them. The CDR3 covers 15 residues. Germline loops: CDR1 MGHRA, CDR2 YSYEKL. The CDR3 reads CASSQGVLSTDTQYF. The CDR3 DNA reads as TGCGCCAGCAGCCAAGGAGTATTGAGCACAGATACGCAGTATTTT.

This clonotype was seen a handful of times. The chain couples TRBV12-3 or TRBV12-4 to TRBJ2-1; the D gene could be TRBD1 or TRBD2 (5 bases each). The CDR3 spans 14 residues. Deletions cut 5 bases from V and 5 bases from J, with 13 bases between. The CDR3 coding sequence is TGTGCCAGCAGTGTACCGTGGGGGAACAATGAGCAGTTCTTC. Amino acid sequence: CASSVPWGNNEQFF.

V is TRBV12-3 or TRBV12-4 and J is TRBJ1-6; 8 nucleotides line up with TRBD1. The CDR3 contains 15 residues. With 3 bases clipped from V and 10 bases from J, the junction kept 8 bases outside the gene matches. CDR3 amino acids: CASSFRTGQSSPLHF. DNA for the CDR3: TGTGCCAGCAGTTTTCGGACAGGGCAGAGCTCACCCCTCCACTTT.

This clonotype was seen only a few times. The chain couples TRBV30 to TRBJ2-1; the D is unclear. Germline V CDR1 and CDR2: GTSNPN, SVGIG (reference sequence). Between the trimmed V and J ends, which lost 5 bases and 4 bases, there was a span of 6 bases. CDR3 length: 11 residues. This chain's CDR3 is CAWDQYNEQFF. The DNA of the CDR3 is TGTGCCTGGGACCAGTACAATGAGCAGTTCTTC.

In this sample, this clonotype turned up a few times. The V and J genes are TRBV5-6 and TRBJ1-1; D is unresolved. This CDR3 region has 17 residues. CDR1 is SGHDT, CDR2 YYEEEE, per germline. V lost 1 base, J lost 3 bases, and 19 bases lay in between. CDR3 loop: CASSLQLFIKQDTEAFF. In DNA form, the CDR3 reads TGTGCCAGCAGCTTGCAGTTGTTCATTAAACAAGACACTGAAGCTTTCTTT.

The rearrangement uses TRBV27 and TRBJ2-7; no clear D. Deletions cut 5 bases from V and 2 bases from J, with 13 bases between. The germline gives CDR1 MNHEY, CDR2 SMNVEV (reference sequence). CDR3 length equals 14 residues. The CDR3, as DNA: TGTGCCAGCAGTGGCTCTAGACTTGCCTACGAGCAGTACTTC. Amino acid sequence: CASSGSRLAYEQYF.

For the CDR3, the DNA is TGCGCCAGCAGTGAACCAGGACAGGGGAGTAATCATCAGCCCCAGCATTTT. This encodes CASSEPGQGSNHQPQHF. The chain carries TRBV10-2 and TRBJ1-5, with 9 bases that match TRBD1. CDR1 is WSHSY and CDR2 is SAAADI in the germline V gene. This CDR3 is 17 amino acids long. J was trimmed by 5 bases and V by 3 bases; bases with no gene match: 11.

Only a few counts were recorded for this clonotype. The chain recombines TRBV15 with TRBJ2-1; 7 bases align to TRBD2. The CDR3 spans 16 residues. From germline, CDR1 is LNHNV and CDR2 YYDKDF (reference sequence). V gave up 1 base and J gave up 0 bases; unmatched junction bases: 3. CDR3 coding DNA: TGTGCCACCAGCAGAGGAGGGACTACCTCCTACAATGAGCAGTTCTTC. Its translation: CATSRGGTTSYNEQFF.

The chain uses TRBV29-1 and TRBJ2-7; D ambiguous. Germline assignment: CDR1 SQVTM and CDR2 ANQGSEA. This CDR3 has 12 residues. The germline V and J ends were trimmed by 4 bases and 0 bases, with 7 bases remaining between them. CDR3: CSVGADSYEQYF. In DNA, the CDR3 is TGCAGCGTTGGGGCAGACTCCTACGAGCAGTACTTC.

This clonotype was counted at least ten times. The rearrangement joins TRBV6-5 to TRBJ2-2; D ambiguous. Germline lookup yields CDR1 MNHEY and CDR2 SVGAGI. V was cut by 0 bases and J by 6 bases, with 8 bases left in between. The CDR3 loop spans 14 amino acids. CDR3 DNA sequence: TGTGCCAGCAGTTACTCGACTGTAGCCGGGGAGCTGTTTTTT. The encoded protein is CASSYSTVAGELFF.

CDR3 sequence: CASSLVVGKDYGYTF. CDR3 DNA: TGTGCCAGCAGCTTAGTCGTGGGGAAGGACTATGGCTACACCTTC. This chain joins TRBV7-9 and TRBJ1-2; D not certain. Germline lookup yields CDR1 SEHNR and CDR2 FQNEAQ (reference sequence). The CDR3 consists of 15 residues. Trimming removed 1 base at V and 3 bases at J, with 12 bases between.

This clonotype showed up just a few times. This sequence joins TRBV11-3 and TRBJ2-6; TRBD1 is a possible D gene (5 bases). Trimming pared 1 base from V and 3 bases from J, leaving 13 bases between. Germline CDR1 SGHNT, CDR2 YENEEA. The CDR3 has 17 amino acids. Here the CDR3 DNA reads TGTGCCAGCAGCTTAGGGGCAGGGCGGTTTGGGGCCAACGTCCTGACTTTC. Amino acids: CASSLGAGRFGANVLTF.

The gene calls are TRBV19 and TRBJ2-5; D is possibly TRBD2 (6 bases). From germline, CDR1 is LNHDA and CDR2 SQIVND (reference sequence). Trimming left V 6 bases short and J 4 bases short, with 21 bases between. The CDR3 has 16 amino acids. Here the CDR3 reads CASRRRWTRGGETQYF. CDR3 DNA: TGTGCCAGTAGGAGGAGGTGGACCCGGGGAGGAGAGACCCAGTACTTC.

The rearrangement uses TRBV11-1 and TRBJ2-7; perhaps D is TRBD1 or TRBD2 (6 bases each). V gave up 5 bases and J gave up 5 bases, with 22 bases separating them. The CDR3 has 16 residues. Germline lookup yields CDR1 SGHAT and CDR2 FQDESV (reference sequence). CDR3 bases: TGTGCCAGCAGCCCCGCATTGGGGGGCGTATCCAACGAGCAGTACTTC. This encodes CASSPALGGVSNEQYF. The complete variable domain, with remaining parts taken from reference TRBV11-1 and TRBJ2-7, reads EAEVAQSPRYKITEKSQAVAFWCDPISGHATLYWYRQILGQGPELLVQFQDESVVDDSQLPKDRFSAERLKGVDSTLKIQPAELGDSAMYLCASSPALGGVSNEQYFGPGTRLTVT.